This T cell receptor (beta chain) originates from a study of T cells in Graves' hyperthyroidism and ophthalmopathy. There were TCR beta CDR3 regions amplified from RNA transcripts. First-round RT-PCR targeting the TCR CDR3 was performed with the HTBI primer set. Via MiXCR, TCRdb re-called the multiplex PCR reads, giving one row per CDR3 protein. The sample carries approximately 590,000 distinct CDR3 sequences, under 60% recorded once. A lack of ophthalmopathy progression within 18 months defined stable Graves' hyperthyroidism. Points from the study as a whole: In validation, the model predicted ophthalmopathy. These predictions came a median roughly 7.1 months before onset.

Notes on this clonotype: Its target is not known.

V lost 3 bases and J lost 0, with 8 bases in between. Germline assignment: CDR1 SGHVS and CDR2 FNYEAQ. This CDR3 is 15 amino acids long. The TCR comes from a woman aged 18-30 years with Graves' hyperthyroidism. This chain joins TRBV7-6 and TRBJ2-2, with D maybe TRBD1 (5 bases). The sequencing sample was made of peripheral blood or thyroid tissue (not recorded which). The CDR3 sequence is CASSLDTPNTGELFF. The CDR3 DNA sequence: TGTGCCAGCAGCTTGGACACCCCGAACACCGGGGAGCTGTTTTTT.